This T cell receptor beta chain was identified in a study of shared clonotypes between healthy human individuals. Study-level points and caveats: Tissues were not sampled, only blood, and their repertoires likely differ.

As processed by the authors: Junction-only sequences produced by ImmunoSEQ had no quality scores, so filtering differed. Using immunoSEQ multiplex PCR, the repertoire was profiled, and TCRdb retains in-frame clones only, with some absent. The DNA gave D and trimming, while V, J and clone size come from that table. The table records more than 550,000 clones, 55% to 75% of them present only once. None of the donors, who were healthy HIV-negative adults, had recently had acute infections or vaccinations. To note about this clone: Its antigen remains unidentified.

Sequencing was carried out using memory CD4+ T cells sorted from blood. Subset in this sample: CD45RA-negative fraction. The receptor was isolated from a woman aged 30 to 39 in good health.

CDR3 protein: CASSLDLGSGGSYEQYF. The CDR3 DNA sequence: TGTGCCAGCAGCTTAGATCTTGGGTCAGGGGGCTCCTACGAGCAGTACTTC. The chain recombines TRBV11-2 with TRBJ2-7; TRBD1 aligns across 7 bases. The V and J ends lost 0 bases and 0 bases, in that order; junction bases with no gene match: 8. The CDR3 has 17 amino acids. Germline values: CDR1 SGHAT, CDR2 FQNNGV.